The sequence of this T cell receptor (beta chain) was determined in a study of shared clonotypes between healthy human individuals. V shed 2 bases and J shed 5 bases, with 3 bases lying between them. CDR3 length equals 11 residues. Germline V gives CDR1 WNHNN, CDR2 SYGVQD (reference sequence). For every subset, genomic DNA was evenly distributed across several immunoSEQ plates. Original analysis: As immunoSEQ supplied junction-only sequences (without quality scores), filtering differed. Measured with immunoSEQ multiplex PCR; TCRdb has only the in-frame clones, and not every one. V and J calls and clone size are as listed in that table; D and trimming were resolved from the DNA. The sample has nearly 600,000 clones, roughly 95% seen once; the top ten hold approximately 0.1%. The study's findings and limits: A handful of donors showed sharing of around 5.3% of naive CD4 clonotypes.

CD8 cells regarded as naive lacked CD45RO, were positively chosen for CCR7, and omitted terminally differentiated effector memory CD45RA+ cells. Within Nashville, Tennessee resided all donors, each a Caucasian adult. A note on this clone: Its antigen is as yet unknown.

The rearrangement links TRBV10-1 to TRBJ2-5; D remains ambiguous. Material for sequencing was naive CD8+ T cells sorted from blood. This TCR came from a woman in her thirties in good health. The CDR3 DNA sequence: TGCGCCAGCAGTGAGGGGGAGACCCAGTACTTC. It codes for CASSEGETQYF.